A selection of T cell receptor beta chains follows, all from one sample in a study of cytomegalovirus exposure and HLA in healthy donors. Libraries were prepared by immunoSEQ multiplex PCR; TCRdb keeps only in-frame clonotypes and omits some of them. The sample gives around 59,000 clones, around 83% of which show up once; 1.5% to 2% is in the top ten. Sequences were obtained from PBMCs. These receptors originate from a human donor in good health. Both conserved end residues are part of each CDR3. A D gene is named only where the DNA matches it firmly. Some rows mark clone size as missing; the rest say once, few, many or name a class of expanded clone.

TRBD1	TRBV7-9	NA	TRBJ1-3	19	CASSRPKEGDRGVGNTIYF	TGTGCCAGCAGCCGACCAAAGGAGGGGGACAGGGGTGTTGGAAACACCATATATTTT
NA	TRBV30	NA	TRBJ2-5	13	CAWSYQVQETQYF	TGTGCCTGGAGTTACCAGGTCCAAGAGACCCAGTACTTC
NA	TRBV29-1	NA	TRBJ2-5	12	CSVEHRVETQYF	TGCAGCGTTGAACACAGGGTTGAGACCCAGTACTTC
TRBD2	TRBV5-4	NA	TRBJ2-7	16	CASSPGLAGGKYEQYF	TGTGCCAGCAGCCCTGGACTAGCGGGAGGAAAGTACGAGCAGTACTTC
TRBD1	TRBV5-1	NA	TRBJ1-3	16	CASSLGQGASGNTIYF	TGCGCCAGCAGCTTGGGACAGGGGGCATCTGGAAACACCATATATTTT
NA	TRBV7-9	NA	TRBJ1-3	16	CASSLDRPSSGNTIYF	TGTGCCAGCAGCTTAGACAGGCCTAGCTCTGGAAACACCATATATTTT
TRBD1	TRBV7-9	once	TRBJ1-1	17	CASSLEGTGGPNTEAFF	TGTGCCAGCAGCTTAGAGGGGACAGGGGGGCCTAACACTGAAGCTTTCTTT
TRBD1	TRBV2	NA	TRBJ2-5	17	CASSGSKWGTVQETQYF	TGTGCCAGCAGTGGAAGCAAGTGGGGGACAGTCCAAGAGACCCAGTACTTC
TRBD1	TRBV30	NA	TRBJ2-7	14	CAWSVMAGGYEQYF	TGTGCCTGGAGTGTAATGGCAGGGGGCTACGAGCAGTACTTC
NA	TRBV29-1	NA	TRBJ2-1	13	CSDSGYNYNEQFF	TGCAGTGATTCGGGGTACAACTACAATGAGCAGTTCTTC
TRBD1	TRBV5-1	NA	TRBJ1-1	15	CASSLGQGGNTEAFF	TGCGCCAGCAGCTTGGGACAGGGGGGGAACACTGAAGCTTTCTTT
NA	TRBV11-2	NA	TRBJ1-2	12	CASSLEGDGYTF	TGTGCCAGCAGCTTAGAAGGGGATGGCTACACCTTC
NA	TRBV15	few	TRBJ1-2	14	CATSRDRQGTGYTF	TGTGCCACCAGCAGAGATCGGCAGGGGACGGGCTACACCTTC
TRBD1	TRBV30	few	TRBJ1-4	14	CAWSEGQSNEKLFF	TGTGCCTGGAGTGAGGGACAGAGTAATGAAAAACTGTTTTTT
TRBD1	TRBV2	NA	TRBJ2-5	15	CASSFGQGALETQYF	TGTGCCAGCAGTTTCGGACAGGGGGCTCTAGAGACCCAGTACTTC
NA	TRBV7-9	NA	TRBJ2-2	14	CASSLDRVTGELFF	TGTGCCAGCAGCTTAGACAGGGTCACCGGGGAGCTGTTTTTT
TRBD1	TRBV19	NA	TRBJ2-7	13	CASRDRSTYEQYF	TGTGCCAGTAGGGACAGGTCTACCTACGAGCAGTACTTC
NA	TRBV11-2	few	TRBJ2-2	17	CASSLLGQGTDTGELFF	TGTGCCAGCAGCTTACTAGGGCAGGGAACGGACACCGGGGAGCTGTTTTTT
NA	TRBV7-9	NA	TRBJ2-2	15	CASSLGQGNTGELFF	TGTGCCAGCAGCTTAGGGCAGGGCAACACCGGGGAGCTGTTTTTT
TRBD1	TRBV19	NA	TRBJ2-7	12	CASSDRGYEQYF	TGTGCCAGTAGTGACAGGGGCTACGAGCAGTACTTC
TRBD2	TRBV11-2	NA	TRBJ2-5	15	CASSRLAGRKETQYF	TGTGCCAGCAGTCGACTAGCGGGAAGGAAAGAGACCCAGTACTTC
NA	TRBV11-2	once	TRBJ2-7	13	CASSSGHLYEQYF	TGTGCCAGCAGCTCCGGACACCTCTACGAGCAGTACTTC
TRBD2	TRBV5-1	NA	TRBJ2-1	17	CASSNPGLAFAINEQFF	TGCGCCAGCAGCAACCCGGGACTAGCTTTTGCGATTAATGAGCAGTTCTTC
TRBD1	TRBV6-6	once	TRBJ1-1	16	CASSYGGGQGGTEAFF	TGTGCCAGCAGTTACGGAGGGGGCCAGGGCGGTACTGAAGCTTTCTTT
NA	TRBV28	NA	TRBJ2-7	12	CASSLINYEQYF	TGTGCCAGCAGTTTAATAAACTACGAGCAGTACTTC
NA	TRBV30	NA	TRBJ1-4	13	CACDPAGGEKLFF	TGTGCCTGCGACCCGGCCGGCGGTGAAAAACTGTTTTTT
NA	TRBV11-2	few	TRBJ1-1	13	CASSTGLNTEAFF	TGTGCCAGCAGCACCGGACTAAACACTGAAGCTTTCTTT
TRBD2	TRBV11-2	few	TRBJ2-6	17	CASSPSGRIGGANVLTF	TGTGCCAGCAGCCCCAGCGGGAGGATCGGTGGGGCCAACGTCCTGACTTTC
NA	TRBV7-6	NA	TRBJ2-3	18	CASSAFWGQGLSTDTQYF	TGTGCCAGCAGCGCGTTTTGGGGGCAGGGGTTGAGCACAGATACGCAGTATTTT
TRBD1	TRBV5-4	NA	TRBJ2-7	14	CASSWDSVGNEQYF	TGTGCCAGCAGTTGGGACAGCGTTGGCAACGAGCAGTACTTC
TRBD1	TRBV4-1	NA	TRBJ2-2	17	CASSQGWTGLNTGELFF	TGCGCCAGCAGCCAAGGTTGGACAGGGTTGAACACCGGGGAGCTGTTTTTT
TRBD2	TRBV30	NA	TRBJ2-1	15	CAWSVASGFYNEQFF	TGTGCCTGGAGTGTAGCTAGCGGGTTTTACAATGAGCAGTTCTTC
TRBD1	TRBV7-8	NA	TRBJ2-1	16	CASSLGRLQGINEQFF	TGTGCCAGCAGCTTAGGAAGGTTACAGGGGATAAATGAGCAGTTCTTC
NA	TRBV28	NA	TRBJ1-5	15	CASSWLQGSHQPQHF	TGTGCCAGCAGTTGGCTACAGGGTAGTCATCAGCCCCAGCATTTT
TRBD1	TRBV7-9	NA	TRBJ2-3	15	CASSFGQGVIGTQYF	TGTGCCAGCAGCTTTGGTCAGGGGGTCATTGGTACGCAGTATTTT
TRBD1	TRBV9	NA	TRBJ1-4	14	CASSVRDRKEKLFF	TGTGCCAGCAGCGTGCGGGACAGGAAAGAAAAACTGTTTTTT
NA	TRBV5-4	once	TRBJ2-1	14	CASSLRLAYNEQFF	TGTGCCAGCAGCCTAAGACTAGCCTACAATGAGCAGTTCTTC
TRBD1	TRBV7-2	NA	TRBJ2-1	15	CASSSPRQGFNEQFF	TGTGCCAGCAGCTCACCACGACAGGGCTTCAATGAGCAGTTCTTC
NA	TRBV4-3	NA	TRBJ2-2	14	CASSHRVSTGELFF	TGCGCCAGCAGCCACAGGGTATCCACCGGGGAGCTGTTTTTT
TRBD1	TRBV10-2	NA	TRBJ1-6	16	CASSPGTGDYNSPLHF	TGCGCCAGCAGTCCCGGGACAGGGGATTATAATTCACCCCTCCACTTT
NA	TRBV7-2	NA	TRBJ2-7	16	CASSLVSLIASYEQYF	TGTGCCAGCAGCTTAGTTAGTTTAATCGCCTCCTACGAGCAGTACTTC
NA	TRBV27	NA	TRBJ2-3	15	CASSSRQESTDTQYF	TGTGCCAGCAGTTCAAGACAGGAGAGCACAGATACGCAGTATTTT
NA	TRBV7-9	NA	TRBJ1-4	13	CASSFNRAEKLFF	TGTGCCAGCAGCTTCAACAGGGCGGAAAAACTGTTTTTT
TRBD2	TRBV9	few	TRBJ2-3	16	CASSVGQREPTDTQYF	TGTGCCAGCAGCGTAGGTCAGCGGGAACCCACAGATACGCAGTATTTT
TRBD1	TRBV14	NA	TRBJ2-1	16	CASSQGIGRGLGEQFF	TGTGCCAGCAGCCAAGGAATTGGCAGGGGGCTCGGTGAGCAGTTCTTC
NA	TRBV6-4	NA	TRBJ2-1	13	CASSATEYNEQFF	TGTGCCAGCAGTGCCACGGAGTACAATGAGCAGTTCTTC
TRBD1	TRBV28	NA	TRBJ1-6	17	CASSSQELQGFNSPLHF	TGTGCCAGCAGTTCACAAGAACTACAGGGGTTCAATTCACCCCTCCACTTT
NA	TRBV7-2	NA	TRBJ2-7	15	CASSSLTSNIYEQYF	TGTGCCAGCAGCTCCCTTACTAGTAATATCTACGAGCAGTACTTC